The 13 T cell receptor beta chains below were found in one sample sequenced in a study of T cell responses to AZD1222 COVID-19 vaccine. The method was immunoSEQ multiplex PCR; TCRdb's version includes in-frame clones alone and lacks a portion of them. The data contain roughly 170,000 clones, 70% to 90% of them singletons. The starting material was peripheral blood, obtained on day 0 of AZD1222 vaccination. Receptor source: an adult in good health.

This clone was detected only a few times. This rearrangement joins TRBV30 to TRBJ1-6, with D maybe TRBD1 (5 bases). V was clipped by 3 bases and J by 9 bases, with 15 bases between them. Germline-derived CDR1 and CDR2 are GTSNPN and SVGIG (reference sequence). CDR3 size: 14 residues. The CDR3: CAWSATVGLSPLHF. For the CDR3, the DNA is TGTGCCTGGAGCGCGACAGTTGGGCTTTCACCCCTCCACTTT.

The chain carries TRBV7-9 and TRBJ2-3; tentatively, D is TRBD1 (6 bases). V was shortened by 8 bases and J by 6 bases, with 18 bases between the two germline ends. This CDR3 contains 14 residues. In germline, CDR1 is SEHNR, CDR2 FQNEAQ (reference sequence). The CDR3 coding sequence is TGTGCCAGCCGGTCTGGACAGATAATGGATACGCAGTATTTT. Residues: CASRSGQIMDTQYF.

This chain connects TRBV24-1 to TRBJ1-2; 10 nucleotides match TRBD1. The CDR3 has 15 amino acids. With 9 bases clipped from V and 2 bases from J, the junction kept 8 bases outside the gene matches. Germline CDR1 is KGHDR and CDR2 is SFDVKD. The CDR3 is CATGPKTGGNYGYTF. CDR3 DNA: TGTGCCACCGGACCGAAGACAGGGGGCAACTATGGCTACACCTTC.

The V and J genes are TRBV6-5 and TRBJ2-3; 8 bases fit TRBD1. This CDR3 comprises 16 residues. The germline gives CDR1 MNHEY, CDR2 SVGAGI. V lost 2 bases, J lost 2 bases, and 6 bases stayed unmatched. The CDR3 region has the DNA TGTGCCAGCAGTTACGCGGGACAGGTTAACACAGATACGCAGTATTTT. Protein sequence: CASSYAGQVNTDTQYF.

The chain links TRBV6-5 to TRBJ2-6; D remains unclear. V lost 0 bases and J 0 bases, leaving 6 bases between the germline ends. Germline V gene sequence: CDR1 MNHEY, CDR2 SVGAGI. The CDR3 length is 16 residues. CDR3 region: CASSYSVSSGANVLTF. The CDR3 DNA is TGTGCCAGCAGTTACTCGGTGAGCTCTGGGGCCAACGTCCTGACTTTC.

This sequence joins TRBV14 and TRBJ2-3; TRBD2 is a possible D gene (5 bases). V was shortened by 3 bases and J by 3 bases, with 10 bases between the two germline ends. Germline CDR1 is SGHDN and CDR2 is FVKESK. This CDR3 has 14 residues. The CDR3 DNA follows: TGTGCCAGCAGCCAGTGGACGGGAACAGATACGCAGTATTTT. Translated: CASSQWTGTDTQYF. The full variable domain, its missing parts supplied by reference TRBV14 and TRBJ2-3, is EAGVTQFPSHSVIEKGQTVTLRCDPISGHDNLYWYRRVMGKEIKFLLHFVKESKQDESGMPNNRFLAERTGGTYSTLKVQPAELEDSGVYFCASSQWTGTDTQYFGPGTRLTVL.

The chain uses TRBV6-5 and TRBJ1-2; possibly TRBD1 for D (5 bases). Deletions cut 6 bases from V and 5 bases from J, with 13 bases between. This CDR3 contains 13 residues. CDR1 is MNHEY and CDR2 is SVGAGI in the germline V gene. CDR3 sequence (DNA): TGTGCCAGCAGCCCCTCCCGGGGGTATGGCTACACCTTC. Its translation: CASSPSRGYGYTF.

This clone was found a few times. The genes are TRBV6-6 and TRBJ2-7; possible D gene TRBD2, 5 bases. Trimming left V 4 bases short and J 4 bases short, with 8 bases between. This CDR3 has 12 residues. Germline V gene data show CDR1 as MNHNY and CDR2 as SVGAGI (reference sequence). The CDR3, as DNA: TGTGCCAGCAGTTTCGGAGGTTACGAGCAGTACTTC. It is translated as CASSFGGYEQYF.

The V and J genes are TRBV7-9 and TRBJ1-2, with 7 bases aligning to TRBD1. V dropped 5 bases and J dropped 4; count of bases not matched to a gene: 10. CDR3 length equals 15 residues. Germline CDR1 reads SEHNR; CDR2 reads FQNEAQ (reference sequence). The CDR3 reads CASSTEGGQIYGYTF. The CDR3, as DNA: TGTGCCAGCAGCACCGAGGGGGGACAGATCTATGGCTACACCTTC.

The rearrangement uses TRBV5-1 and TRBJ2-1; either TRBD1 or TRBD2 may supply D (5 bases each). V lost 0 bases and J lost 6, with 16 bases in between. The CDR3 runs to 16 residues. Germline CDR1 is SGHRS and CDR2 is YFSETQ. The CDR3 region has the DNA TGCGCCAGCAGCTTGGAAGGGACGTCCCTCGGCAATGAGCAGTTCTTC. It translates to CASSLEGTSLGNEQFF.

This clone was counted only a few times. The CDR3 DNA reads as TGTGCCAGCTCACCAGGCGGCACAGGGGGCGGGCATGGCTACACCTTC. It encodes CASSPGGTGGGHGYTF. The chain employs TRBV18 and TRBJ1-2; 9 bases fit TRBD1. Germline CDR1 is KGHSH and CDR2 is LQKENI. The V gene end was trimmed by 2 bases and the J gene end by 6 bases; junction bases not matched to a gene: 10. This CDR3 is 16 amino acids long. Variable domain in full (rest from reference TRBV18 and TRBJ1-2): NAGVMQNPRHLVRRRGQEARLRCSPMKGHSHVYWYRQLPEEGLKFMVYLQKENIIDESGMPKERFSAEFPKEGPSILRIQQVVRGDSAAYFCASSPGGTGGGHGYTFGSGTRLTVV.

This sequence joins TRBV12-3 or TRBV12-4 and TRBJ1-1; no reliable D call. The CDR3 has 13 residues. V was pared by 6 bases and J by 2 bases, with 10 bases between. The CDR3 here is CASRPGVNTEAFF. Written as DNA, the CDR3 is TGTGCCAGCAGACCCGGGGTTAACACTGAAGCTTTCTTT.

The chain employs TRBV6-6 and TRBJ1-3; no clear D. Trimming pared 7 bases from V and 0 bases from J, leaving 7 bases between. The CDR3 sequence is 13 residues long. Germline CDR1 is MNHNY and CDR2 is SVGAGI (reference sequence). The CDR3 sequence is CASIESSGNTIYF. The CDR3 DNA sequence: TGTGCCAGCATTGAAAGCTCTGGAAACACCATATATTTT.